This is a list of T cell receptor beta chains from one sample in a study of post-analysis software for immune sequencing data. TCRdb independently ran MiXCR on the PCR reads; one entry per CDR3 protein. There are fewer than 850,000 distinct CDR3 sequences in the sample; 40% to 55% occur only once, and just under 5% lies in the top ten. The sequenced sample was blood. All receptors come from a girl between 5 and 17 years old with multiple sclerosis. CDR3s include the opening cysteine and the closing phenylalanine or tryptophan. Fields, in order: J gene, V gene, clone size, D gene, CDR3 DNA, CDR3 protein. A D gene is named only where the DNA matches it firmly. Clone size appears in some rows only: once, few, many, or a class for an expanded clone.

J gene: TRBJ2-3; V gene: TRBV7-3; clone size: few; D gene: -; CDR3 DNA: TGTGCCAGCAGCCCCCAGCCTTCTAGCACAGATACGCAGTATTTT; CDR3 protein: CASSPQPSSTDTQYF
J gene: TRBJ2-5; V gene: TRBV7-2; clone size: -; D gene: -; CDR3 DNA: TGTGCCAGCGGATTGGGCCTAGGTCAAGAGACCCAGTACTTC; CDR3 protein: CASGLGLGQETQYF
J gene: TRBJ1-2; V gene: TRBV29-1; clone size: -; D gene: -; CDR3 DNA: TGCAGCGTTGATGTGGGGGCCGACTATGGCTACACCTTC; CDR3 protein: CSVDVGADYGYTF
J gene: TRBJ1-2; V gene: TRBV29-1; clone size: few; D gene: -; CDR3 DNA: TGCAGCGTTGCTTCGGGTGGTCCAAACTATGGCTACACCTTC; CDR3 protein: CSVASGGPNYGYTF
J gene: TRBJ2-1; V gene: TRBV20-1; clone size: -; D gene: -; CDR3 DNA: TGCAGTGCTAGAGGGCCTTCGAAGGATGAGCAGTTCTTC; CDR3 protein: CSARGPSKDEQFF
J gene: TRBJ2-3; V gene: TRBV20-1; clone size: few; D gene: -; CDR3 DNA: TGCAGTGCTAGCGGAGAACCGGGACCCCGAGTCCCCACAGATACGCAGTATTTT; CDR3 protein: CSASGEPGPRVPTDTQYF
J gene: TRBJ2-2; V gene: TRBV5-1; clone size: -; D gene: -; CDR3 DNA: TGCGCCAGCAGCTTTAGCGTCTCCAGGGAGCTGTTTTTT; CDR3 protein: CASSFSVSRELFF
J gene: TRBJ2-1; V gene: TRBV5-1; clone size: -; D gene: -; CDR3 DNA: TGCGCCAGCAGCTGGACACGTTTGTCGGGACGCACCTACAATGAGCAGTTCTTC; CDR3 protein: CASSWTRLSGRTYNEQFF
J gene: TRBJ2-4; V gene: TRBV6-4; clone size: few; D gene: TRBD1; CDR3 DNA: TGTGCCAGCAGGGGACAGCTCAAAGCCAAAAACATTCAGTACTTC; CDR3 protein: CASRGQLKAKNIQYF
J gene: TRBJ2-5; V gene: TRBV11-2; clone size: -; D gene: -; CDR3 DNA: TGTGCCAGCAGCTTACGGGTCCTCTTCCAAGAGACCCAGTACTTC; CDR3 protein: CASSLRVLFQETQYF
J gene: TRBJ1-2; V gene: TRBV19; clone size: -; D gene: -; CDR3 DNA: TGTGCCAGTAGTATGAGAGGGGTGCATGGCTACACCTTC; CDR3 protein: CASSMRGVHGYTF
J gene: TRBJ2-7; V gene: TRBV2; clone size: -; D gene: -; CDR3 DNA: TGTGCCAGCAGTGGAGGAGGGGTTCTCAACGAGCAGTACTTC; CDR3 protein: CASSGGGVLNEQYF
J gene: TRBJ2-1; V gene: TRBV5-1; clone size: -; D gene: TRBD2; CDR3 DNA: TGCGCCAGCAGCTTGGTAGCGGGAGTAAACAATGAGCAGTTCTTC; CDR3 protein: CASSLVAGVNNEQFF
J gene: TRBJ2-7; V gene: TRBV7-9; clone size: once; D gene: TRBD1; CDR3 DNA: TGTGCCAGCAGCCCGTGGACTGGACAGGCACCTTACGAGCAGTACTTC; CDR3 protein: CASSPWTGQAPYEQYF
J gene: TRBJ2-3; V gene: TRBV9; clone size: -; D gene: TRBD2; CDR3 DNA: TGTGCCAGCAGCGACCACCGACTAGCGGCTAGCACAGATACGCAGTATTTT; CDR3 protein: CASSDHRLAASTDTQYF
J gene: TRBJ2-7; V gene: TRBV27; clone size: few; D gene: -; CDR3 DNA: TGTGCCAGCAGTTTATCGAACGGGGGAACCAACGAGCAGTACTTC; CDR3 protein: CASSLSNGGTNEQYF
J gene: TRBJ2-1; V gene: TRBV9; clone size: -; D gene: -; CDR3 DNA: TGTGCCAGCAGCCCCCGGGACGAAGGCACAGATACGCAGTTCTTC; CDR3 protein: CASSPRDEGTDTQFF
J gene: TRBJ2-7; V gene: TRBV20-1; clone size: -; D gene: -; CDR3 DNA: TGCAGTGCTAGAGATGGGAACGGAGCGACCGAGCAGTACTTC; CDR3 protein: CSARDGNGATEQYF
J gene: TRBJ2-3; V gene: TRBV5-8; clone size: few; D gene: -; CDR3 DNA: TGTGCCAGCCTTGAGGTGGGAGGCACAGATACGCAGTATTTT; CDR3 protein: CASLEVGGTDTQYF
J gene: TRBJ2-7; V gene: TRBV6-5; clone size: once; D gene: -; CDR3 DNA: TGTGCCAGCAGTTACGGGTTTGGGGGAGACGAGCAGTACTTC; CDR3 protein: CASSYGFGGDEQYF
J gene: TRBJ2-7; V gene: TRBV7-8; clone size: few; D gene: TRBD2; CDR3 DNA: TGTGCCAGCAGCTTTGACTTCAGCGGGAAATCCTACGAGCAGTACTTC; CDR3 protein: CASSFDFSGKSYEQYF
J gene: TRBJ2-3; V gene: TRBV6-5; clone size: -; D gene: -; CDR3 DNA: TGTGCCACCAGTTACATGTTCAGGGGAACAGATACGCAGTATTTT; CDR3 protein: CATSYMFRGTDTQYF
J gene: TRBJ2-1; V gene: TRBV19; clone size: few; D gene: -; CDR3 DNA: TGTGCCAGTAGTTGGGGGACCGCGTACAATGAGCAGTTCTTC; CDR3 protein: CASSWGTAYNEQFF
J gene: TRBJ2-3; V gene: TRBV29-1; clone size: few; D gene: TRBD1; CDR3 DNA: TGCAGCGCCGAAGGGGAACAGGGGGCGATCTGGACAGGTACGCAGTATTTT; CDR3 protein: CSAEGEQGAIWTGTQYF
J gene: TRBJ2-1; V gene: TRBV5-1; clone size: -; D gene: TRBD1; CDR3 DNA: TGCGCCAGCAGCTTGGCGGGACAGGGGACCTACAATGAGCAGTTCTTC; CDR3 protein: CASSLAGQGTYNEQFF